The TCR beta chain under discussion was sequenced for a study of blood T cell repertoires in COVID-19. For the study at large: Samples taken during acute and convalescent COVID-19 were collected in the United States, Italy and Spain.

Original processing methods: Amplified reference gene primers provided the basis for estimating nucleated cell counts. The data were produced by immunoSEQ multiplex PCR, yet TCRdb's version contains in-frame clones alone and is incomplete. Clone size and the V and J calls come from that table; the DNA yielded D and trimming. The table shows about 370,000 clones, with roughly 86% occurring only once. Per germline, CDR1 SGHVS and CDR2 FQNEAQ. V dropped 5 bases and J dropped 7; count of bases not matched to a gene: 20. The CDR3 runs to 17 residues. Patients of the Seattle cohort, enrolled during active infection, were followed longitudinally.

The TCR originated in a woman in her twenties or thirties with COVID-19, enrolled during active disease. Material: peripheral blood. This sequence joins TRBV7-8 and TRBJ2-7, with TRBD2 matching over 7 bases. CDR3: CASSPMWGSGARGEQYF. The CDR3 coding sequence is TGTGCCAGCAGCCCAATGTGGGGCAGCGGGGCCCGGGGTGAGCAGTACTTC.